Detailed here is one T cell receptor beta chain. Here immunoSEQ multiplex PCR was the method, and the copy in TCRdb shows in-frame clones only, minus some. The repertoire includes about 67,000 clones, approximately 85% of them detected once, and around 2% sits in the top ten. The CDR3 has 13 residues. The data belong to a study of OX40 agonist ivuxolimab in advanced cancers. Turning to the study itself: Subjects had a mean age of about 60 years, with a range of 23 to 79; more than 70% were male.

The sequencing here drew on CD4+ or CD8+ T cells sorted from blood, taken in a trial of the OX40 agonist ivuxolimab. The source is an adult with an advanced solid tumor such as melanoma, head and neck, liver or kidney cancer. The chain combines TRBV21-1 with TRBJ2-7; the D segment call TRBD1 is taken from the table without a DNA check. TRBV21-1 is tagged as a pseudogene. CDR3 nucleotide sequence: TGTGCCGGATACAGGGTCAACTTCTACGAGCAGTACTTC. It codes for CAGYRVNFYEQYF.